The rows below give T cell receptor beta chains drawn from one sample of a study of OX40 agonist ivuxolimab in advanced cancers. Here immunoSEQ multiplex PCR was the method, and the copy in TCRdb shows in-frame clones only, minus some. The sample has tens of thousands of clones, 80% to 95% seen once. The sequencing used CD4+ or CD8+ T cells sorted from blood, collected in a trial of the OX40 agonist ivuxolimab. These receptors were obtained from an adult with an advanced solid tumor such as melanoma, head and neck, liver or kidney cancer. Each CDR3 is given with its conserved first and last residue. D genes are given only for firm matches. Size is stated for part of the rows, as once, few or many counts, or as a class when the clone is expanded.

CASSLLGSYSGANVLTF | TGTGCCAGCAGTTTGTTGGGCAGCTACTCTGGGGCCAACGTCCTGACTTTC | TRBV27 | NA | TRBJ2-6 | NA
CASSLGLAGEVDTQYF | TGCGCCAGCAGCTTAGGGCTAGCGGGAGAGGTAGATACGCAGTATTTT | TRBV5-1 | NA | TRBJ2-3 | TRBD2
CASSQDWAGGRDTQYF | TGCGCCAGCAGCCAAGATTGGGCGGGAGGAAGGGATACGCAGTATTTT | TRBV4-3 | NA | TRBJ2-3 | TRBD2
CASSLVGGGSYNEQFF | TGTGCCAGCAGCCTAGTTGGGGGAGGATCCTACAATGAGCAGTTCTTC | TRBV5-4 | NA | TRBJ2-1 | NA
CAWSPNPSLNTQYF | TGTGCCTGGAGTCCCAACCCCTCTTTGAATACGCAGTATTTT | TRBV30 | NA | TRBJ2-3 | NA
CASSPQGLAGGNNEQFF | TGTGCCAGCAGCCCCCAGGGACTAGCGGGTGGAAACAATGAGCAGTTCTTC | TRBV7-2 | once | TRBJ2-1 | TRBD2
CASSIDTYEQYF | TGCGCCAGCAGCATAGATACCTACGAGCAGTACTTC | TRBV5-1 | NA | TRBJ2-7 | NA
CASSPTKTGGRTDTQYF | TGCGCCAGCAGTCCAACAAAGACAGGGGGACGGACAGATACGCAGTATTTT | TRBV23-1 | NA | TRBJ2-3 | TRBD1
CASSTSSGSKTQYF | TGTGCCAGTAGTACGTCTAGCGGGAGTAAGACCCAGTACTTC | TRBV19 | NA | TRBJ2-5 | TRBD2
CASTSWDEGNTEAFF | TGTGCCAGTACCTCGTGGGACGAAGGGAACACTGAAGCTTTCTTT | TRBV19 | NA | TRBJ1-1 | NA
CASSLGGPTEAFF | TGTGCCAGCAGCCTGGGGGGCCCCACTGAAGCTTTCTTT | TRBV27 | NA | TRBJ1-1 | NA
CASALHYEQYF | TGTGCCAGCGCCCTACACTACGAGCAGTACTTC | TRBV7-9 | NA | TRBJ2-7 | NA
CASSGLAGRGIYEQYF | TGCGCCAGCAGTGGACTAGCGGGGCGAGGGATCTACGAGCAGTACTTC | TRBV5-1 | NA | TRBJ2-7 | TRBD2
CAISEYPPTWRGSYGYTF | TGTGCCATCAGTGAGTATCCCCCTACTTGGCGAGGGAGTTATGGCTACACCTTC | TRBV10-3 | once | TRBJ1-2 | NA
CASSGQGFPFQPQHF | TGTGCCAGCAGCGGACAGGGATTCCCTTTTCAGCCCCAGCATTTT | TRBV5-5 | NA | TRBJ1-5 | TRBD1
CASSIRQGTYNEQFF | TGTGCCAGTAGTATCAGACAGGGAACCTACAATGAGCAGTTCTTC | TRBV19 | NA | TRBJ2-1 | TRBD1
CASSEVPLSLSTNEKLFF | TGTGCCAGCAGTGAAGTTCCTCTCTCTTTATCAACTAATGAAAAACTGTTTTTT | TRBV6-1 | once | TRBJ1-4 | NA
CASSPASAAYGYTF | TGTGCCAGCAGCCCCGCGTCAGCAGCCTATGGCTACACCTTC | TRBV7-9 | NA | TRBJ1-2 | NA
CASSEPSDSTDTQYF | TGTGCCAGCAGTGAACCCTCGGACAGCACAGATACGCAGTATTTT | TRBV25-1 | NA | TRBJ2-3 | NA
CASSLRLAGAYEQYF | TGTGCCAGCAGTTTACGACTAGCGGGAGCCTACGAGCAGTACTTC | TRBV27 | NA | TRBJ2-7 | TRBD2
CASSVNPLNSNQPQHF | TGTGCCAGCAGTGTAAATCCTCTCAATAGCAATCAGCCCCAGCATTTT | TRBV6-1 | few | TRBJ1-5 | NA
CASSADRGLAFF | TGTGCCAGCAGCGCCGACAGGGGGCTGGCTTTCTTT | TRBV9 | once | TRBJ1-1 | TRBD1
CASSTGTSGGDTQYF | TGTGCCAGTAGTACAGGGACTAGCGGGGGAGATACGCAGTATTTT | TRBV19 | NA | TRBJ2-3 | TRBD2
CASSLVLAGFLLVHNEQFF | TGTGCCAGCAGCTTAGTACTAGCGGGATTTCTGCTTGTCCATAATGAGCAGTTCTTC | TRBV11-2 | NA | TRBJ2-1 | TRBD2
CASSYGAMNTEAFF | TGTGCCAGCAGTTACGGGGCAATGAACACTGAAGCTTTCTTT | TRBV6-6 | NA | TRBJ1-1 | NA
CASSTASRAEETQYF | TGCGCCAGCAGTACGGCCTCGCGAGCAGAGGAGACCCAGTACTTC | TRBV5-1 | NA | TRBJ2-5 | NA
CASSPSPGRGYTF | TGTGCCAGCTCACCGTCCCCCGGTAGGGGCTACACCTTC | TRBV18 | NA | TRBJ1-2 | NA
CASYGGGRETQYF | TGTGCCAGCTACGGGGGAGGAAGAGAGACCCAGTACTTC | TRBV19 | NA | TRBJ2-5 | NA
CASSQGIGRSRASTEAFF | TGCGCCAGCAGCCAAGGGATCGGGCGGAGCCGGGCGAGCACTGAAGCTTTCTTT | TRBV4-1 | NA | TRBJ1-1 | NA
CASMTQGDYGYTF | TGTGCCAGCATGACACAGGGAGACTATGGCTACACCTTC | TRBV27 | NA | TRBJ1-2 | NA
CAWTPDYLTSTDTQYF | TGTGCCTGGACACCCGACTACCTCACTTCCACAGATACGCAGTATTTT | TRBV30 | once | TRBJ2-3 | NA
CASSQPGAYNEQFF | TGTGCCAGCAGCCAACCTGGAGCCTACAATGAGCAGTTCTTC | TRBV7-6 | NA | TRBJ2-1 | NA
CASSLLAGQETQYF | TGTGCCAGCAGTTTACTAGCGGGACAAGAGACCCAGTACTTC | TRBV27 | NA | TRBJ2-5 | TRBD2
CASSPRLELAGASGELFF | TGTGCCAGCTCACCTCGACTGGAACTAGCGGGAGCGTCCGGGGAGCTGTTTTTT | TRBV18 | NA | TRBJ2-2 | TRBD2
CASSSGQGIAEAFF | TGTGCCAGCAGCTCTGGACAGGGGATCGCTGAAGCTTTCTTT | TRBV7-9 | NA | TRBJ1-1 | TRBD1